A selection of T cell receptor beta chains follows, all from one sample in a study of a mutant IDH1 vaccine in newly diagnosed glioma. Here immunoSEQ multiplex PCR was the method, and the copy in TCRdb shows in-frame clones only, minus some. The sample lists approximately 28,000 clones, around 80% occurring once. Which antigens these TCRs recognize remains unknown. Sequencing was performed on PBMCs, taken from a glioma patient whose treatment included an IDH1 peptide vaccine. These receptors all come from a young woman with glioma. The CDR3 runs from the conserved cysteine through the conserved F or W. A D gene is named only where the DNA matches it firmly. Size tells how often a clone was seen (once, few, many) or the class of an expanded clone, and some rows leave it out.

- TRBJ1-2 TRBV29-1 - CSVEVTNYGYTF TGCAGCGTTGAAGTGACCAACTATGGCTACACCTTC
once TRBJ1-5 TRBV6-1 - CASSEALVQPQHF TGTGCCAGCAGTGAAGCGCTGGTTCAGCCCCAGCATTTT
- TRBJ1-5 TRBV28 - CASSSLRSSLNQPQHF TGTGCCAGCAGTTCCCTCAGAAGTTCGCTCAATCAGCCCCAGCATTTT
- TRBJ2-5 TRBV18 TRBD2 CASSPGAGDRKTQYF TGTGCCAGCTCACCAGGAGCGGGGGACCGGAAGACCCAGTACTTC
- TRBJ1-4 TRBV7-9 TRBD1 CASSLGTGENEKLFF TGTGCCAGCAGCTTAGGGACAGGAGAAAATGAAAAACTGTTTTTT
- TRBJ2-7 TRBV7-9 - CASSFDQGYEQYF TGTGCCAGCAGCTTCGACCAGGGCTACGAGCAGTACTTC
- TRBJ2-5 TRBV11-3 - CASSLEPGLETQYF TGTGCCAGCAGCTTAGAGCCGGGTCTGGAGACCCAGTACTTC
- TRBJ2-6 TRBV6-1 - CASSEALRFQGVVSGANVLTF TGTGCCAGCAGTGAAGCGCTGCGGTTCCAGGGAGTAGTATCTGGGGCCAACGTCCTGACTTTC
- TRBJ2-7 TRBV9 - CASSVGPLAGTYEQYF TGTGCCAGCAGCGTAGGACCTTTGGCGGGGACCTACGAGCAGTACTTC
few TRBJ2-1 TRBV4-1 - CASSPVGRRNNEQFF TGCGCCAGCAGTCCTGTGGGGAGGCGGAACAATGAGCAGTTCTTC
- TRBJ1-6 TRBV7-9 TRBD1 CASSPTPRTGGYSPLHF TGTGCCAGCAGCCCAACACCCCGGACAGGAGGATATTCACCCCTCCACTTT
few TRBJ1-1 TRBV5-1 - CASRSRPGGTEAFF TGCGCCAGCAGGTCCAGACCTGGGGGGACTGAAGCTTTCTTT
- TRBJ1-4 TRBV19 - CASTEVNNEKLFF TGTGCCAGTACCGAGGTTAATAATGAAAAACTGTTTTTT
- TRBJ2-3 TRBV5-1 - CASGGNTDTQYF TGCGCCAGCGGGGGGAACACAGATACGCAGTATTTT
- TRBJ2-7 TRBV5-4 TRBD1 CASSLEDRGDEQYF TGTGCCAGCAGCTTGGAGGACAGGGGGGACGAGCAGTACTTC
- TRBJ2-1 TRBV6-5 - CASRTGIKRYNEQFF TGTGCCAGCAGAACCGGGATAAAACGTTACAATGAGCAGTTCTTC
- TRBJ1-6 TRBV6-1 - CASSEKGSPLHF TGTGCCAGCAGTGAAAAGGGCTCACCCCTCCACTTT
- TRBJ2-5 TRBV5-8 - CASSEGRETQYF TGTGCCAGCAGTGAGGGAAGAGAGACCCAGTACTTC